Below, 25 T cell receptor beta chains from the same sample are listed, as sequenced in a study of tumor-infiltrating lymphocytes in localized non-small cell lung cancer. TCRdb's table, derived via immunoSEQ multiplex PCR, lists solely in-frame clones and lacks some. This sample yields about 3,300 clones, of which 43% are seen a single time; around 19% belongs to the top ten. Sequencing was done on a sample of uninvolved lung tissue not adjacent to the tumor. The source of these receptors is a human donor with non-small cell lung cancer.

This clone rates as medium-sized. The chain uses TRBV6-1 and TRBJ2-7; D tentatively reads TRBD1 or TRBD2 (6 bases each). This CDR3 comprises 13 residues. From germline, CDR1 is MNHNS and CDR2 SASEGT. V shed 6 bases and J shed 2 bases, with 11 bases lying between them. CDR3 DNA: TGTGCCAGCAGACAGGGCGGGGCCTACGAGCAGTACGTC. Its protein is CASRQGGAYEQYV.

The V gene is TRBV2, the J gene TRBJ2-5; 13 nucleotides line up with TRBD2. This CDR3 has 12 amino acids. The germline CDR1 and CDR2 sequences are SNHLY and FYNNEI. V lost 5 bases to trimming and J lost 13 bases; unmatched junction nucleotides: 4. The CDR3 loop reads CASSQLAGGLYF. The CDR3 nucleotides are TGTGCCAGCAGTCAACTAGCGGGAGGGCTGTACTTC.

This chain joins TRBV5-4 and TRBJ1-6, with D uncertain. This CDR3 contains 16 residues. V dropped 0 bases and J dropped 12 bases, with 19 bases sitting between them. Germline CDR1 is SGHNT and CDR2 is YYREEE (reference sequence). CDR3 amino acids: CASSLDGGFVTEPLHF. CDR3 DNA: TGTGCCAGCAGCTTGGATGGAGGTTTTGTGACTGAACCCCTCCACTTT.

V and J are TRBV7-2 and TRBJ2-5; TRBD2 matches at 7 bases. Germline values: CDR1 SGHTA, CDR2 FQGNSA. Trimming cost V 1 base and J 1 base; bases outside gene matches: 3. This CDR3 is built from 15 residues. CDR3 sequence reads: CASSLVASGQETQYF. The CDR3 DNA sequence: TGTGCCAGCAGCTTAGTGGCTAGCGGCCAAGAGACCCAGTACTTC.

This clone ranks as medium-sized. This chain links TRBV4-2 with TRBJ2-3, with D unresolved. Trimming cost V 0 bases and J 2 bases, with 6 bases left between them. There are 14 residues in the CDR3. From germline, CDR1 is LGHNA and CDR2 YNFKEQ. This chain's CDR3 is CASSQEWDTDTQYF. The CDR3 region has the DNA TGTGCCAGCAGCCAAGAATGGGACACAGATACGCAGTATTTT.

By frequency in the sample, this clone is medium-sized. The V and J genes are TRBV29-1 and TRBJ1-1; no definite D call. V lost 5 bases, J lost 2 bases, and 6 bases lay in between. Per the germline V gene, CDR1 is SQVTM and CDR2 is ANQGSEA. This CDR3 spans 11 amino acids. The CDR3, as DNA: TGCAGCGTTCATTTAAACACTGAAGCTTTCTTT. Translated: CSVHLNTEAFF.

J is TRBJ1-1 and V is TRBV29-1; tentatively, D is TRBD1 (5 bases). The CDR3 has 17 amino acids. V lost 0 bases and J 4 bases, leaving 21 bases between the germline ends. CDR1 SQVTM and CDR2 ANQGSEA come from the germline V gene. CDR3 DNA sequence: TGCAGCGTTGAAGACCCCACCGGGGGAGGTCGGGGCACTGAAGCTTTCTTT. Translated, it gives CSVEDPTGGGRGTEAFF.

This clone was found a few times. V gene TRBV2 combines with J gene TRBJ1-2; TRBD1 agrees at 7 bases. Germline lookup yields CDR1 SNHLY and CDR2 FYNNEI. CDR3 length: 15 amino acids. Unmatched junction bases numbered 9, after V lost 4 bases and J lost 4 bases. The CDR3 DNA follows: TGTGCCAGCAGTGGACAGGGAGCTAGAAGCTATGGCTACACCTTC. It translates to CASSGQGARSYGYTF.

This CDR3 is CASSYPYGYTF. Here the CDR3 DNA reads TGTGCCAGCAGTTACCCTTATGGCTACACCTTC. The V and J genes are TRBV28 and TRBJ1-2; no firm D call. The CDR3 extends over 11 amino acids. The V gene lost 4 bases and the J gene lost 5 bases, with 5 bases spanning the gap. CDR1 MDHEN and CDR2 SYDVKM come from the germline V gene.

V gene TRBV20-1 combines with J gene TRBJ2-1; D is unclear. The germline CDR1 and CDR2 sequences are DFQATT and SNEGSKA (reference sequence). CDR3 length: 10 amino acids. The germline V and J ends were trimmed by 3 bases and 9 bases, with 6 bases remaining between them. CDR3 DNA sequence: TGCAGTGCTAGTCATCGTGAGCAGTTCTTC. Its translation is CSASHREQFF.

This clone was counted only a few times. The chain links TRBV6-5 to TRBJ2-5; 7 bases are shared with TRBD2. This CDR3 is built from 15 residues. Germline trimming cut 2 bases from V and 0 bases from J; bases unmatched to any gene: 3. Germline-derived CDR1 and CDR2 are MNHEY and SVGAGI. The CDR3 reads CASSYAGADQETQYF. Here the CDR3 DNA reads TGTGCCAGCAGTTACGCGGGAGCGGACCAAGAGACCCAGTACTTC.

This clone was counted once. This chain links TRBV5-6 with TRBJ1-6, with 7 bases aligning to TRBD1. The CDR3 totals 16 residues. V dropped 0 bases and J dropped 0; count of bases not matched to a gene: 0. Germline CDR1 reads SGHDT; CDR2 reads YYEEEE. For the CDR3, the DNA is TGTGCCAGCAGCTTGGGACAGGGCTCCTATAATTCACCCCTCCACTTT. This sequence encodes CASSLGQGSYNSPLHF. The variable domain in full, with the rest retrieved from reference TRBV5-6 and TRBJ1-6, is DAGVTQSPTHLIKTRGQQVTLRCSPKSGHDTVSWYQQALGQGPQFIFQYYEEEERQRGNFPDRFSGHQFPNYSSELNVNALLLGDSALYLCASSLGQGSYNSPLHFGNGTRLTVT.

This clone has more than one count but fewer than ten. The V gene is TRBV4-3, the J gene TRBJ2-1; D is possibly TRBD2 (6 bases). CDR1 and CDR2 from the germline V gene are LGHNA and YSLEER. V was cut by 0 bases and J by 5 bases, with 14 bases left in between. The CDR3 sequence is 16 residues long. The CDR3 nucleotides are TGCGCCAGCAGCCAAGAAAGCGGACGGACTAACAATGAGCAGTTCTTC. Its protein is CASSQESGRTNNEQFF.

In this sample, this clone turned up a few times. The genes are TRBV19 and TRBJ1-5, with a weak D call TRBD1 (6 bases). The CDR3 length is 15 residues. The V and J ends lost 3 bases and 6 bases respectively, with 15 bases between them. CDR1 LNHDA and CDR2 SQIVND come from the germline V gene (reference sequence). CDR3 loop: CASSIVYGGPQPQHF. In nucleotides, the CDR3 is TGTGCCAGTAGTATCGTGTACGGGGGCCCTCAGCCCCAGCATTTT.

In this sample, this clone turned up a few times. The chain is built from TRBV7-2 and TRBJ1-5, with 7 bases identical to TRBD1. V was pared by 5 bases and J by 1 base, with 5 bases of the junction left unmatched. CDR1 is SGHTA and CDR2 is FQGNSA in the germline V gene. This CDR3 contains 15 residues. The CDR3 is CASSPLRGSNQPQHF. CDR3 bases: TGTGCCAGCAGCCCTCTCAGGGGGAGCAATCAGCCCCAGCATTTT.

This clone is medium-sized (0.01 to 0.1%) within its sample. This same CDR3 is encoded by further DNA sequences in the sample. J is TRBJ2-5 and V is TRBV9; no firm D call. The CDR3 is 15 amino acids. Per germline, CDR1 SGDLS and CDR2 YYNGEE. V was pared by 0 bases and J by 5 bases, with 14 bases between. CDR3 in DNA: TGTGCCAGCAGCGTAGTTGGCGGCGGTGCGGAGACCCAGTACTTC. As protein: CASSVVGGGAETQYF.

This clone turned up a few times. The chain carries TRBV30 and TRBJ1-1; D gene uncertain. From germline, CDR1 is GTSNPN and CDR2 SVGIG (reference sequence). Trimming took off 6 bases at V and 0 bases at J, with 14 bases between the two ends. The CDR3 loop spans 14 amino acids. CDR3 protein: CACFTRLLNTEAFF. In nucleotides, the CDR3 is TGTGCCTGCTTTACCCGGCTCTTGAACACTGAAGCTTTCTTT.

The rearrangement uses TRBV27 and TRBJ2-5; the D gene is possibly TRBD2 (6 bases). Matching the DNA end better, TRBJ2-7 makes the J call doubtful. The CDR3 has 14 residues. CDR1 and CDR2 from the germline V gene are MNHEY and SMNVEV (reference sequence). The CDR3 nucleotides read TGTGCCAGCAGTTATATGGGACTCCCCTACGAGCAGTACTTC. Residues: CASSYMGLPYEQYF.

This sequence joins TRBV6-1 and TRBJ2-7; D may be TRBD2 (5 bases). Germline values: CDR1 MNHNS, CDR2 SASEGT. Between the trimmed V and J ends, which lost 3 bases and 0 bases, there was a span of 6 bases. This CDR3 spans 13 amino acids. Here the CDR3 reads CASSDRGSYEQYV. The CDR3 region has the DNA TGTGCCAGCAGTGATCGGGGCTCCTACGAGCAGTACGTC.

J is TRBJ1-2 and V is TRBV7-2; 7 positions agree with TRBD1. This CDR3 is 13 amino acids long. V was pared by 4 bases and J by 3 bases, with 2 bases of the junction left unmatched. The germline V gene encodes CDR1 SGHTA and CDR2 FQGNSA. The CDR3 DNA sequence: TGTGCCAGCAGCTCCGGGACAGACTATGGCTACACCTTC. Translation: CASSSGTDYGYTF.

CDR3 DNA sequence: TGTGCCAGCAGGGACGATATGATTAATGAAAAACTGTTTTTT. Translated, it gives CASRDDMINEKLFF. The chain combines TRBV6-1 with TRBJ1-4; D unclear. Germline V gene lookup returns CDR1 MNHNS and CDR2 SASEGT. The ends were cut back, 6 bases at V and 4 bases at J, with 12 bases in the middle. CDR3 length: 14 amino acids.

There are a few counts of this clone. The genes are TRBV6-1 and TRBJ2-5; perhaps TRBD1 as D (6 bases). The CDR3 loop spans 15 amino acids. The V end was cut by 6 bases, the J end by 2 bases, with 16 bases between. CDR1 MNHNS and CDR2 SASEGT come from the germline V gene. Written as DNA, the CDR3 is TGTGCCAGCAGGCGCGCGACAGGTTCACAAGAGACCCAGTACTTC. Translation: CASRRATGSQETQYF.

The table lists this clone with a count of one. The rearrangement links TRBV30 to TRBJ1-1; TRBD1 agrees at 8 bases. The CDR3 sequence is 12 residues long. Germline assignment: CDR1 GTSNPN and CDR2 SVGIG (reference sequence). V trimming: 0 bases; J trimming: 8 bases; junction bases outside the gene matches: 2. DNA of the CDR3: TGTGCCTGGAGTGTGGGGGACAGGGAAGCTTTCTTT. Amino acid sequence: CAWSVGDREAFF.

This chain connects TRBV28 to TRBJ2-7; TRBD1 matches 7 bases. CDR1 MDHEN and CDR2 SYDVKM come from the germline V gene. After removal of 6 bases from V and 3 bases from J, the junction contained 8 bases not matched to a gene. This CDR3 has 14 amino acids. Here the CDR3 reads CASRPLTGIYEQYF. The DNA for the CDR3 is TGTGCCAGCAGACCTCTGACAGGGATCTACGAGCAGTACTTC.

Only a few counts were recorded for this clone. The chain employs TRBV7-9 and TRBJ2-7, with TRBD1 as a possible D gene (5 bases). The CDR3 spans 13 residues. Germline V lookup: CDR1 SEHNR, CDR2 FQNEAQ (reference sequence). The V and J ends lost 5 bases and 1 base respectively, with 9 bases between them. CDR3 sequence: CASSDSQSYEQYF. The CDR3 nucleotides are TGTGCCAGCAGCGACAGCCAGTCCTACGAGCAGTACTTC.